This entry concerns a single T cell receptor (beta chain). Assay: immunoSEQ multiplex PCR; the TCRdb copy retains only in-frame clones and omits some. The sample shows fewer than 55,000 clones, roughly 83% of them seen only once. The data belong to a study of blood T cell repertoires in COVID-19. The V end lost 6 bases, the J end lost 7 bases, and 22 bases lay between the germline ends. The V gene's germline CDR1 is MNHEY and CDR2 SVGAGI. This CDR3 has 15 amino acids. The sample was peripheral blood. This receptor was identified in a man aged 50 to 59 with acute or convalescent COVID-19. This chain joins TRBV6-5 and TRBJ2-7; tentative D call: TRBD1 (7 bases). CDR3 amino acids: CASSPGQGGHREQYF. CDR3 nucleotide sequence: TGTGCCAGCAGCCCCGGGCAGGGGGGCCATCGAGAGCAGTACTTC.